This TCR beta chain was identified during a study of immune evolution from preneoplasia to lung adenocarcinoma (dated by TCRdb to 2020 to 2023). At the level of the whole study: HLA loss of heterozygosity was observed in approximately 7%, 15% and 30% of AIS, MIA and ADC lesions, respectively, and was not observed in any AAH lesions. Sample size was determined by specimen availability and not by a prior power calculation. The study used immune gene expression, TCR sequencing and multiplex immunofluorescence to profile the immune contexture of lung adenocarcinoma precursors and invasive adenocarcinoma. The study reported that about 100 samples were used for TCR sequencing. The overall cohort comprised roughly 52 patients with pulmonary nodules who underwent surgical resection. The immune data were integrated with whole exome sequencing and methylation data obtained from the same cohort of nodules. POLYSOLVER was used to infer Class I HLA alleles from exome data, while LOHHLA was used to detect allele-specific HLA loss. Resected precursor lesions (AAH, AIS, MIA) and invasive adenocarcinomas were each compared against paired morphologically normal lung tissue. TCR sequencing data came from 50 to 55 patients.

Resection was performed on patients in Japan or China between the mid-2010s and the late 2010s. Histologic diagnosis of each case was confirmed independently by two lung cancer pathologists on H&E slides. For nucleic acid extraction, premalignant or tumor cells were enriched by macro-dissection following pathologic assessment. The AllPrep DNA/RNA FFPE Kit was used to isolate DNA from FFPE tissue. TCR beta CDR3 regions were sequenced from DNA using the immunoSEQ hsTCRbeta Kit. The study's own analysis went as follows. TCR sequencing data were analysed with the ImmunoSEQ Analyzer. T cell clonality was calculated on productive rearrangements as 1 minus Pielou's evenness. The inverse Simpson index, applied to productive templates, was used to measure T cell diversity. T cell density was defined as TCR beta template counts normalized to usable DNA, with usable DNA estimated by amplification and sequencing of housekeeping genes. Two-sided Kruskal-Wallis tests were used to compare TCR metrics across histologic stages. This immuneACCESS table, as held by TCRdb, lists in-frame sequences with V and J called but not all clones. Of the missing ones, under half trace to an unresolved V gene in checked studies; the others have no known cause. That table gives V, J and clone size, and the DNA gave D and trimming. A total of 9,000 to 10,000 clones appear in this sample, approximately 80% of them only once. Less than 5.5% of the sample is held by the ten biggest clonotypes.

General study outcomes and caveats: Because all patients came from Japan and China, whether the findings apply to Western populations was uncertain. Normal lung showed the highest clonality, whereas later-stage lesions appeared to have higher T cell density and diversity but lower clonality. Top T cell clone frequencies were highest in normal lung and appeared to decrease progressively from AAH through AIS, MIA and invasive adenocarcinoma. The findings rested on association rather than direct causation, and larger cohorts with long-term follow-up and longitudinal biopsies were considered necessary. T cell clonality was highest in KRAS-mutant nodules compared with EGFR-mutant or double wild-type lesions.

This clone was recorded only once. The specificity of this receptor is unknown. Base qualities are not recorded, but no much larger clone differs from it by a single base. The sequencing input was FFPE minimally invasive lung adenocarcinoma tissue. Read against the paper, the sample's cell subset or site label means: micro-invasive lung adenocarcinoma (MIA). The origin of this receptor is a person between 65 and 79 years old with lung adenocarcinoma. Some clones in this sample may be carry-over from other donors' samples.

The sequenced DNA: TGTGCCAGCAGTACAGGGGTTGGAAACACCATATATTTT. The resulting protein is CASSTGVGNTIYF. The receptor chain draws on TRBV7-9 and TRBJ1-3; TRBD1 aligns with 7 central bases. V and J are trimmed by 6 bases and 3 bases, and the gene matches miss 2 bases of the junction. The CDR3 runs 13 residues from the cysteine to the phenylalanine. Left in the record is the CDR3 DNA by itself, 39 bases read in frame from the first base. CDR1 and CDR2 are read off the germline V gene (reference sequence) as SEHNR and FQNEAQ.